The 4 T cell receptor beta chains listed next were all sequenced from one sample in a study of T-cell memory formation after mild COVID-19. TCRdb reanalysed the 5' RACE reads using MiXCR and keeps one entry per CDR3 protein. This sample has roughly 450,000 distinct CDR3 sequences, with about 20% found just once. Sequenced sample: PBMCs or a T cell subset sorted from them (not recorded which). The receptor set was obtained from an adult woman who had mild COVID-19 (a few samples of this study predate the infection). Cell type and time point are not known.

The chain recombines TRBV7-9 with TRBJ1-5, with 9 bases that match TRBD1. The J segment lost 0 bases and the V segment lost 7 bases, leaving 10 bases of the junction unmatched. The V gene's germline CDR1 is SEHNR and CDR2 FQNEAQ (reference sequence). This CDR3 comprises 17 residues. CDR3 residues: CASTSGTGHNSNQPQHF. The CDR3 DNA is TGTGCCAGCACCTCCGGGACAGGGCATAATAGCAATCAGCCCCAGCATTTT.

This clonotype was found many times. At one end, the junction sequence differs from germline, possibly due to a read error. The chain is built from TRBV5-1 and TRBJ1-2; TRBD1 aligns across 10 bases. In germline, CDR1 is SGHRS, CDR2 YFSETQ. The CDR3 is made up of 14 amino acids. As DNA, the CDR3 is TGTGCCAGCTCACCGGGACAGGGGATCTATGGCTACACCTTC. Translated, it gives CASSPGQGIYGYTF.

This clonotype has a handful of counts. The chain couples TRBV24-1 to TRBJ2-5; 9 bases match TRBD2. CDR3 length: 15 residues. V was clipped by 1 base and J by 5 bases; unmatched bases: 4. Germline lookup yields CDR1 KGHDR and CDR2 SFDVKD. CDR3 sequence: CATSDFGGRGETQYF. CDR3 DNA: TGTGCCACCAGTGATTTTGGCGGGAGGGGCGAGACCCAGTACTTC.

Here the CDR3 reads CASSPGTPSQDEQFF. The DNA of the CDR3 is TGTGCCAGCAGTCCAGGGACTCCGTCTCAGGATGAGCAGTTCTTC. This rearrangement joins TRBV11-1 to TRBJ2-1, with D possibly TRBD2 on 6 matching bases. This CDR3 is built from 15 residues. V was pared by 6 bases and J by 8 bases, with 20 bases between. In germline, CDR1 is SGHAT, CDR2 FQDESV (reference sequence).